This TCR beta chain was obtained from a study of cytomegalovirus exposure and HLA in healthy donors (dated by TCRdb to between 2016 and 2019). General notes on the study: The 500 to 800 repertoires of the first cohort and the approximately 130 validation repertoires were produced on the same platform, according to a later analysis. The study aimed to test whether signatures of past pathogen exposure could be identified by cataloging public T cell receptors. High-throughput TCR immunosequencing, statistical association of individual TCRs with disease status, and machine learning were combined to predict cytomegalovirus infection status. Along with the approximately 650-subject first cohort, a separate validation cohort of 120 different subjects was used.

Separate from the approximately 700-subject first cohort, the validation cohort of 95 to 150 subjects was the group to which the donors belonged. Study-wide conclusions, independent of this receptor: A few of the identified cytomegalovirus-associated TCR beta chains were confirmed in vitro to be specific for cytomegalovirus antigens. Subsequent analysis determined that TCRs grouped into clusters in the first cohort also showed a tendency toward co-occurrence across the approximately 110 validation repertoires, and about 94% of cluster scores exceeded 0. The study gave a list of more than 150 TCR beta chains associated with cytomegalovirus. All 120 or so repertoires were used to score co-occurrence in the validation cohort in a later analysis, because that analysis had no HLA typing for the cohort. The authors suggested that the approach could potentially be generalized to other disease states and immunological phenotypes. Most TCR sequences were observed very rarely across donors, whereas some public TCRs were present in many individuals. Cytomegalovirus status was reported to be diagnosed by the classifier with high specificity and sensitivity in both the original and validation cohorts.

Libraries came from the immunoSEQ multiplex PCR assay. In the authors' own workflow: A statistical classification framework was built to diagnose cytomegalovirus status from the catalog of TCR beta chain sequences. The table was pulled from immuneACCESS by TCRdb, which kept in-frame rearrangements only. Such tables lose some clones; where checked, under half of the loss comes from unresolved V genes, and the rest has no known cause. V and J calls and clone size are those listed in that table; D and trimming were worked out from the DNA. For this sample there are about 120,000 clones; more than 75% appear just once. The ten largest clones add up to roughly 2% of the sample. This clone has only one observation. What antigen it recognizes has not been identified. No base quality values were provided; no much bigger clone lies one nucleotide off. The sequence was collected from a woman aged 25 to 45 in good health and CMV-seronegative. Sequencing was performed on PBMCs.

In nucleotides, the sequence is TGTGCCAGCAGCTCTGGACAGGGCGTAACCGGGGAGCTGTTTTTT. This gives the protein CASSSGQGVTGELFF. The chain joins TRBV27 to TRBJ2-2; TRBD1 fits 8 bases in the junction. Reading from cysteine to phenylalanine, the CDR3 counts 15 amino acids. Only CDR3 DNA remains: 45 bases, in frame from the first base. The CDR1 and CDR2 encoded by the germline V gene (reference sequence) are MNHEY and SMNVEV. The V end gives up 6 bases and the J end 5 bases, leaving 8 bases in the junction not matched to a gene.